A single sample gave rise to the 6 T cell receptor beta chains below, sequenced in a study of blood T cell repertoires in COVID-19 (TCRdb year 2020). Libraries were prepared through the immunoSEQ multiplex PCR assay. TCRdb stores this immuneACCESS table with in-frame sequences only. Part of the clones is absent; in the studies checked, under half of the shortfall reflects unresolved V genes, and no reason is known for the rest. The sample has roughly 150,000 clones on record, more than 75% of them singletons. Roughly 2.5% of the sample is taken by the ten largest. Material for sequencing was peripheral blood. These TCRs come from a woman aged 80 or over with COVID-19, enrolled during active disease.

This clone is a singleton in its sample. J is TRBJ2-7 and V is TRBV9, with 12 bases aligning to TRBD2. The CDR3 has 17 residues. The ends lost 0 bases at V and 5 bases at J; junction bases unmatched: 9. Per germline, CDR1 SGDLS and CDR2 YYNGEE. CDR3 sequence reads: CASSVGPTTSGSHEQYF. Written as DNA, the CDR3 is TGTGCCAGCAGCGTAGGGCCTACGACTAGCGGGAGCCACGAGCAGTACTTC.

The rearrangement uses TRBV2 and TRBJ2-3; weak D call: TRBD2 (5 bases). Germline CDR1 reads SNHLY; CDR2 reads FYNNEI. The V gene lost 10 bases and the J gene lost 4 bases, with 21 bases spanning the gap. CDR3 length: 15 residues. The CDR3: CATTPQLGFADTQYF. The DNA for the CDR3 is TGTGCCACGACACCCCAACTAGGTTTCGCAGATACGCAGTATTTT.

The chain couples TRBV6-5 to TRBJ1-2; 7 bases line up with TRBD1. Per the germline V gene, CDR1 is MNHEY and CDR2 is SVGAGI. The CDR3 covers 13 residues. J was trimmed by 4 bases and V by 5 bases; bases with no gene match: 4. The chain's CDR3 is CASSPPGGYGYTF. CDR3 coding DNA: TGTGCCAGCAGTCCTCCAGGGGGCTATGGCTACACCTTC.

The gene calls are TRBV7-9 and TRBJ1-1; D possibly corresponds to TRBD1 (6 bases). Looked up from germline, CDR1 is SEHNR and CDR2 is FQNEAQ (reference sequence). The CDR3 runs 14 residues. V shed 3 bases and J shed 2 bases, with 10 bases lying between them. As DNA, the CDR3 is TGTGCCAGCAGCTTGGACAGCAGTAACACTGAAGCTTTCTTT. Its protein is CASSLDSSNTEAFF. The full variable domain, its missing parts supplied by reference TRBV7-9 and TRBJ1-1, is DTGVSQNPRHKITKRGQNVTFRCDPISEHNRLYWYRQTLGQGPEFLTYFQNEAQLEKSRLLSDRFSAERPKGSFSTLEIQRTEQGDSAMYLCASSLDSSNTEAFFGQGTRLTVV.

This chain connects TRBV18 to TRBJ2-7; weak D call: TRBD1 (6 bases). The CDR3 extends over 13 amino acids. Per the germline V gene, CDR1 is KGHSH and CDR2 is LQKENI. Trimming took 3 bases from V and 7 from J, leaving 13 bases between them. This CDR3 reads CASSPNRVGEQYF. The CDR3 bases are TGTGCCAGCTCACCGAACAGGGTGGGAGAGCAGTACTTC.

This chain links TRBV6-2 or TRBV6-3 with TRBJ1-5; D not resolved. The ends were cut back, 2 bases at V and 9 bases at J, with 14 bases in the middle. Germline V gene data show CDR1 as MNHEY and CDR2 as SVGEGT. The CDR3 is 14 residues long. The CDR3 protein is CASSYGREGSPQHF. Written as DNA, the CDR3 is TGTGCCAGCAGTTACGGACGGGAAGGTTCGCCCCAGCATTTT.